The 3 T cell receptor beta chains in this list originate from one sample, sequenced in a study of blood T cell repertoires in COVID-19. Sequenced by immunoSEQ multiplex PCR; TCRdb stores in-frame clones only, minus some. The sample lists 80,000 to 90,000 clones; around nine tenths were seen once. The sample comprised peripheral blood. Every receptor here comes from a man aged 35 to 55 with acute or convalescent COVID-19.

The chain's CDR3 is CASSKRGKQDTQYF. The CDR3 DNA sequence: TGTGCCAGCAGCAAGCGGGGAAAACAAGATACGCAGTATTTT. The rearrangement joins TRBV6-2 or TRBV6-3 to TRBJ2-3; 7 bases fit TRBD2. This CDR3 spans 14 amino acids. The germline CDR1 and CDR2 sequences are MNHEY and SVGEGT. V was pared by 6 bases and J by 5 bases, with 8 bases of the junction left unmatched.

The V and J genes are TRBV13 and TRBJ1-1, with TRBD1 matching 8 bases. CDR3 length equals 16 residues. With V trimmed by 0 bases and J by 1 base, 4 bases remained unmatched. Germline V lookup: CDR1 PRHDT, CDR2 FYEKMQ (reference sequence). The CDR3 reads CASSLGTGTGNTEAFF. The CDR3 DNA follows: TGTGCCAGCAGCTTAGGCACCGGGACAGGGAACACTGAAGCTTTCTTT.

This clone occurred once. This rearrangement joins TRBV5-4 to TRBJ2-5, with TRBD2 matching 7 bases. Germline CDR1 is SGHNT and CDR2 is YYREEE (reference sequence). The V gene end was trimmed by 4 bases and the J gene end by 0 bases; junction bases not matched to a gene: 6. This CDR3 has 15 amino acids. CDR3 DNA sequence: TGTGCCAGCAGCGGGGAGGGCAGGGACCAAGAGACCCAGTACTTC. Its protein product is CASSGEGRDQETQYF.